This TCR beta chain was observed in a study of cytomegalovirus exposure and HLA in healthy donors. Study-level information: About 85 million unique TCRs from HLA-typed donors were held in an early release of data. Study-wide results and caveats: Reportedly, diagnosis of cytomegalovirus status by the classifier showed high specificity and sensitivity. On later analysis, the bulk of CMV-associated TCR beta chains appeared to be HLA-restricted.

About this clone itself: Its matching antigen is unknown.

The PCR made use of 60 Vbeta and 13 Jbeta primers. Sequencing used immunoSEQ multiplex PCR; TCRdb keeps in-frame clones, though not all of them. The sample consists of around 100,000 clones, over 75% of them appearing once. The sequence derives from a woman younger than 30 in good health and CMV-seropositive. Sequencing used PBMCs.

This chain's CDR3 is CASSAYYEQYF. In DNA, the CDR3 is TGTGCCAGCAGTGCCTACTACGAGCAGTACTTC. The V call is TRBV6-1, the J call TRBJ2-7; no clear D gene. From germline, CDR1 is MNHNS and CDR2 SASEGT. This CDR3 spans 11 amino acids. The V and J ends lost 4 bases and 3 bases respectively, with 4 bases between them.